The following is a T cell receptor beta chain sequence with its context. The clone's antigen remains unknown. No much larger clone exists at a distance of one base, and base qualities are not known. TCR beta repertoires were profiled from peripheral blood of roughly 13 young patients with multiple sclerosis to demonstrate the VDJtools post-analysis software. The patients with multiple sclerosis were children and adolescents between 6 and 15 years of age. This record belongs to a study of post-analysis software for immune sequencing data (dated by TCRdb to between 2015 and 2017). With regard to the full study: The recorded disease courses included relapsing-remitting, secondary progressive and progressive-relapsing multiple sclerosis, and some patients had no subtype annotation. The patient repertoires were compared against some twelve previously published healthy control repertoires obtained from donors aged roughly 6 to 25 years. A subset of samples was prepared in parallel using single-end sample barcoding, then pooled and co-amplified after Illumina adapter ligation.

The library came from PCR. Instrument used: Illumina HiSeq 2500. To reduce PCR and sequencing biases, unique molecular identifiers were incorporated into the TCR beta cDNA libraries. Per 1 to 10 million input T cells, roughly 500,000 cDNA molecules were obtained, such that each molecule approximated one T cell. The same protocol used for the earlier healthy control dataset was applied to prepare and sequence the patient libraries. Samples belonging to the same batch were prepared together, multiplexed and sequenced on a shared HiSeq lane. As for the authors' bioinformatics: MIGEC handled the raw barcoded reads, throwing out single-read molecular identifier groups before consensus assembly and CDR3 extraction. Clonotype tables were post-analysed with VDJtools, normalizing diversity by down-sampling all datasets to the smallest sample size. To correct batch-related cross-sample contamination, repertoire overlap clustering matched CDR3 amino acid sequences but not nucleotide sequences. Using fastp trimming at Q25 and MiXCR clonotype assembly, TCRdb reanalyzed the public sequencing data and kept in-frame beta chains. Rows merge per CDR3 protein into single entries with the most common DNA and genes. For this entry, the V and J calls and clone size follow TCRdb and not the study's own pipeline. This sample holds roughly 800,000 distinct CDR3 sequences; about 57% were observed only once. About 4.8% of the sample is in the top ten clones.

General conclusions and limits of the study: Normalized Chao1 diversity was significantly lower in multiple sclerosis patients than controls, suggesting substantial peripheral T-cell clonal expansion. When samples were clustered directly using the F measure, samples prepared in the same batch co-clustered strongly, which prompted a batch-effect correction. The control group was slightly older than the multiple sclerosis patient group. Roughly 5 TRBV segments, including TRBV5-6, TRBV5-1 and TRBV20-1, were significantly more frequent in patients than controls.

The cysteine opens and the phenylalanine closes a CDR3 of 13 amino acids. Of all the DNA, just the CDR3 is kept, 39 bases in frame from base 1. The germline ends are 10 bases apart after V is trimmed by 7 bases and J by 0 bases. CDR1 and CDR2 are read off the germline V gene as SQVTM and ANQGSEA. The chain uses TRBV29-1 and TRBJ2-1, and the D gene may be TRBD2, 6 bases matching. Sequencing was done on a sample of blood. The clonotype comes from a girl aged 10-17 years with multiple sclerosis. The encoded CDR3 is CSGRESSYNEQFF. The nucleotide sequence is given as TGCAGCGGCCGGGAGAGCTCCTACAATGAGCAGTTCTTC.